This T cell receptor (beta chain) was sequenced in a study of cytomegalovirus exposure and HLA in healthy donors. This PCR relied on a set of 60 Vbeta primers and 13 Jbeta primers. Clones were read by immunoSEQ multiplex PCR, and TCRdb kept only the in-frame ones, dropping some. The data hold roughly 97,000 clones, with roughly 80% observed a single time. Although they were nominally healthy when sampled, donors likely had unrecorded immune exposures. Trimming pared 5 bases from V and 8 bases from J, leaving 18 bases between. Germline loops: CDR1 SEHNR, CDR2 FQNEAQ (reference sequence). The CDR3 spans 14 residues.

Sequencing was done on a sample of PBMCs. The rearrangement joins TRBV7-9 to TRBJ1-2; possibly TRBD1 for D (6 bases). This receptor was identified in a woman aged 40 to 50 in good health and CMV-seronegative. For the CDR3, the DNA is TGTGCCAGCAGCAGGACGGGGGGCGCGGAGGGCTACACCTTC. It yields the protein CASSRTGGAEGYTF.